This T cell receptor (beta chain) was identified during a study of blood T cell repertoires in COVID-19. Study overall: Some COVID-19 samples were acute and others convalescent; all came from the United States, Italy and Spain. In each case, the material was cDNA or gDNA derived from T cells, B-cell-depleted T cells, or PBMCs.

The CDR3 is 15 amino acids. Between the trimmed V and J ends, which lost 1 base and 6 bases, there was a span of 13 bases. From germline, CDR1 is MNHEY and CDR2 SVGEGT. Methods used by the authors: From reference gene primer amplification, estimates of nucleated cell counts were derived. The method was immunoSEQ multiplex PCR; TCRdb's version includes in-frame clones alone and lacks a portion of them. The D gene and trimming were derived from the DNA, and the V and J assignments and clone size from that table. The table records approximately 210,000 clones, approximately 79% of them present only once.

This receptor was obtained from a human donor in a cohort sampled during active COVID-19. This chain joins TRBV6-2 or TRBV6-3 and TRBJ1-5, with D perhaps TRBD1 (6 bases). Sequenced sample: peripheral blood. CDR3 residues: CASSYLGGAGQPQHF. Written as DNA, the CDR3 is TGTGCCAGCAGTTACTTAGGGGGGGCCGGTCAGCCCCAGCATTTT.